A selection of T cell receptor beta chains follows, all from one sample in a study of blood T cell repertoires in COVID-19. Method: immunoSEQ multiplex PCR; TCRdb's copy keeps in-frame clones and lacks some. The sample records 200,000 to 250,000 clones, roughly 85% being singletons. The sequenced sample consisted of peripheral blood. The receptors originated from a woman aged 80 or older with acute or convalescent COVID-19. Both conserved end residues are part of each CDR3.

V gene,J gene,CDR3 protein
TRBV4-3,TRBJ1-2,CASSQDGGGVGYTF
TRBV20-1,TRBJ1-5,CSANELNRNQPQHF
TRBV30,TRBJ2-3,CAYSPGLGRSDTQYF
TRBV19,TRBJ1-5,CASRVGWGVGQPQHF
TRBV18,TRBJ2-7,CASSPLLAGGGHEQYF
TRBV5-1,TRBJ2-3,CASSSTGMELVTDTQYF
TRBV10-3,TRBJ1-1,CAIGTPNTEAFF
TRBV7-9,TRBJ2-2,CASRLAGGRVTGELFF
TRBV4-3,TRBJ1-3,CASSQGTGGSGNTIYF
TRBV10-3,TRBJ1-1,CAISDGANTEAFF
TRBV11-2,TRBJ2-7,CASSLSDRDYEQYF
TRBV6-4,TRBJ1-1,CASSVEGGRTNTEAFF
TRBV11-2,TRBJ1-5,CASSDLGGNQPQHF
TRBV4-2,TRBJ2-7,CASSPQADASYEQYF
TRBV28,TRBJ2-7,CASSLTGTYSQYF
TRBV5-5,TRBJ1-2,CASSLGPSLDNTF
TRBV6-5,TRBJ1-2,CASSRPGDYGYTF
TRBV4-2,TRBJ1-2,CASSQGDRGDGYTF
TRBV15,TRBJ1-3,CATSRGNQRTNTIYF
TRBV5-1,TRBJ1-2,CASSFDRGGYTF
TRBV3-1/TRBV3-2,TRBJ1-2,CASSPGNRDGYGYTF
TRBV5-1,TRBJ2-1,CASSPLPPSGGRYEQFF
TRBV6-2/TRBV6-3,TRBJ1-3,CASSYAERSGNTIYF
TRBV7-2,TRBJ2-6,CASRVAGGTSGANVLTF
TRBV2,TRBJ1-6,CASSERGTSSYNSPLHF
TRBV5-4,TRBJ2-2,CASSHTGDTGELFF
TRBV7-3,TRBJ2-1,CASSLRDRVSYNEQFF
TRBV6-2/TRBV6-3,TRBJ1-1,CASSTRGNTEAFF